The present TCR beta chain was sequenced within a study of control samples from healthy donors and cancer patients. This CDR3 is 14 amino acids long. Per germline, CDR1 MNHNS and CDR2 SASEGT. Trimming removed 0 bases at V and 4 bases at J, with 10 bases between. Profiled with immunoSEQ multiplex PCR; TCRdb holds only in-frame clones, not every one. There are approximately 120,000 clones in the sample; 90% occur only once, and more than 3.5% lies in the top ten. The V call is TRBV6-1, the J call TRBJ2-7, with TRBD2 as a possible D gene (6 bases). The TCR comes from a human donor in good health. The donor label of this sample is uncertain. The sequencing input was blood. Here the CDR3 reads CASSEAGGSYEQYV. As DNA, the CDR3 is TGTGCCAGCAGTGAAGCGGGGGGTTCGTACGAGCAGTACGTC.